The source of this T cell receptor beta chain is a study of cytomegalovirus exposure and HLA in healthy donors. Study-wide findings and caveats: For most subjects, TCR beta sequences were reported to predict HLA-A and HLA-B alleles with accuracy. Later, TCR association rates were found to vary by HLA locus, highest for DRB1 and lowest for HLA-C. Reportedly, cytomegalovirus status was diagnosed with high sensitivity and specificity.

Primers for the PCR totalled 60 Vbeta and 13 Jbeta. Data came from immunoSEQ multiplex PCR; TCRdb stores just in-frame clones and leaves some out. The data hold some 120,000 clones, with approximately 84% observed a single time. The CDR3 sequence is 16 residues long. Germline CDR1 and CDR2: SNHLY and FYNNEI. The V segment lost 2 bases and the J segment 2 bases; nucleotides outside the gene matches: 6. In the case of this clone: Antigen: not known.

This rearrangement joins TRBV2 to TRBJ2-4; TRBD2 aligns across 7 bases. The TCR was taken from a man in his fifties in good health and CMV-seronegative. The sequencing sample was made of PBMCs. The CDR3 DNA reads as TGTGCCAGCAGTGAATGGGGGGGGTCTTCCAAAAACATTCAGTACTTC. Amino acid sequence: CASSEWGGSSKNIQYF.